These T cell receptor beta chains were read from a single sample in a study of early T cells in non-severe SARS-CoV-2 infection. TCRdb processed the 5' RACE reads anew with MiXCR; each CDR3 protein has one entry. Here the sample spans around 61,000 distinct CDR3 sequences, approximately 12% being singletons. Sample: whole blood. These receptors all come from an adult who was a healthcare worker with PCR-confirmed SARS-CoV-2 infection or an uninfected control (not recorded which). Both conserved end residues are part of each CDR3. Each record gives: V gene, J gene, clone size, D gene, CDR3 protein, CDR3 DNA. The D gene is left open where the match is weak. Size values are once, few and many counts, or a class for expanded clones, and some rows have none.

V: TRBV6-5
J: TRBJ1-1
size: few
D: NA
CDR3: CASKINSLNTEAFF
DNA: TGTGCCAGCAAAATAAACAGTTTGAACACTGAAGCTTTCTTT

V: TRBV28
J: TRBJ1-6
size: few
D: TRBD1
CDR3: CASSLAPGGHNSPLHF
DNA: TGTGCCAGCAGTTTAGCGCCAGGGGGCCATAATTCACCCCTCCACTTT

V: TRBV20-1
J: TRBJ2-1
size: few
D: NA
CDR3: CSAPRGSIYNEQFF
DNA: TGCAGTGCTCCCCGGGGATCAATCTACAATGAGCAGTTCTTC

V: TRBV19
J: TRBJ2-1
size: many
D: NA
CDR3: CASSIHDRHNEQFF
DNA: TGTGCCAGTAGTATCCACGACAGACACAATGAGCAGTTCTTC

V: TRBV2
J: TRBJ1-1
size: many
D: TRBD1
CDR3: CASSEGGGSYGAFF
DNA: TGTGCCAGCAGTGAAGGAGGGGGCAGTTATGGAGCTTTCTTT

V: TRBV3-1
J: TRBJ1-1
size: NA
D: NA
CDR3: CASNKSDSRAFF
DNA: TGTGCCAGCAACAAATCAGATTCACGTGCTTTCTTT

V: TRBV10-3
J: TRBJ2-5
size: many
D: NA
CDR3: CAIRGGMDRQETQYF
DNA: TGTGCCATCAGAGGGGGGATGGACAGGCAAGAGACCCAGTACTTC

V: TRBV28
J: TRBJ2-7
size: NA
D: NA
CDR3: CASRIPGPFPMYF
DNA: TGTGCCAGCCGCATACCGGGTCCTTTTCCCATGTACTTC

V: TRBV12-3/TRBV12-4
J: TRBJ2-3
size: many
D: NA
CDR3: CASSRSGGRQDTQYF
DNA: TGTGCCAGCAGCCGGAGCGGAGGACGGCAAGATACGCAGTATTTT

V: TRBV29-1
J: TRBJ1-1
size: NA
D: NA
CDR3: CSVEGRFVEAFF
DNA: TGCAGCGTTGAGGGCCGGTTTGTTGAAGCTTTCTTT

V: TRBV10-2
J: TRBJ1-2
size: NA
D: TRBD1
CDR3: CASSGGTGGYGYTF
DNA: TGCGCCAGCAGTGGAGGGACAGGGGGCTATGGCTACACCTTC

V: TRBV29-1
J: TRBJ2-1
size: few
D: NA
CDR3: CSVGYASVGILPYNEQFF
DNA: TGCAGCGTTGGTTACGCGTCAGTGGGAATTCTTCCCTACAATGAGCAGTTCTTC

V: TRBV5-1
J: TRBJ1-1
size: medium-sized
D: NA
CDR3: CASSPGAVGLNTEAFF
DNA: TGCGCCAGCAGCCCTGGTGCGGTGGGACTGAACACTGAAGCTTTCTTT

V: TRBV6-5
J: TRBJ1-1
size: many
D: NA
CDR3: CASYPPGRALTEAFF
DNA: TGTGCCAGCTACCCCCCGGGGAGGGCGCTCACTGAAGCTTTCTTT

V: TRBV5-1
J: TRBJ2-5
size: many
D: NA
CDR3: CASSPRTVFQETQYF
DNA: TGCGCCAGCAGCCCCCGGACCGTATTCCAAGAGACCCAGTACTTC

V: TRBV20-1
J: TRBJ1-2
size: NA
D: NA
CDR3: CSARRGVVYGYTF
DNA: TGCAGTGCTAGGAGGGGGGTCGTCTATGGCTACACCTTC

V: TRBV12-3/TRBV12-4
J: TRBJ2-7
size: many
D: NA
CDR3: CASSLEIVEQYF
DNA: TGTGCCAGCAGCTTAGAGATCGTGGAGCAGTACTTC

V: TRBV4-1
J: TRBJ2-7
size: many
D: NA
CDR3: CASSQDSGLPTVYF
DNA: TGCGCCAGCAGCCAAGATTCGGGGCTCCCAACTGTGTACTTC

V: TRBV18
J: TRBJ1-5
size: NA
D: NA
CDR3: CASSPDIEYQPQHF
DNA: TGTGCCAGCTCACCCGACATAGAGTATCAGCCCCAGCATTTT

V: TRBV11-3
J: TRBJ2-4
size: NA
D: NA
CDR3: CASSLDSPSLRGIQYF
DNA: TGTGCCAGCAGCTTAGATTCGCCCAGTCTAAGGGGCATTCAGTACTTC

V: TRBV30
J: TRBJ1-5
size: NA
D: NA
CDR3: CAWSPDRNQPQHF
DNA: TGTGCCTGGAGTCCGGACAGAAATCAGCCCCAGCATTTT

V: TRBV19
J: TRBJ2-1
size: NA
D: TRBD2
CDR3: CASSIASGGYAEQFF
DNA: TGTGCCAGTAGTATCGCTAGCGGGGGATATGCTGAGCAGTTCTTC

V: TRBV12-5
J: TRBJ2-3
size: many
D: TRBD1
CDR3: CATRGDRGNTDTQYF
DNA: TGTGCTACCCGAGGGGACAGGGGCAACACAGATACGCAGTATTTT

V: TRBV5-4
J: TRBJ2-1
size: many
D: NA
CDR3: CASSSLTREQFF
DNA: TGTGCCAGCAGCTCCCTCACCCGTGAGCAGTTCTTC

V: TRBV12-3/TRBV12-4
J: TRBJ2-2
size: NA
D: TRBD2
CDR3: CASRLLAGVNGELFF
DNA: TGTGCCAGCAGGTTACTAGCGGGAGTTAACGGGGAGCTGTTTTTT

V: TRBV5-1
J: TRBJ2-1
size: many
D: NA
CDR3: CASSGRLWVIPYNEQFF
DNA: TGCGCCAGCAGCGGACGGCTATGGGTAATACCCTACAATGAGCAGTTCTTC

V: TRBV5-4
J: TRBJ1-6
size: many
D: TRBD1
CDR3: CASSLPGQSNSPLHF
DNA: TGTGCCAGCAGCTTACCGGGACAGTCAAATTCACCCCTCCACTTT

V: TRBV27
J: TRBJ1-1
size: few
D: NA
CDR3: CASSLFLNTEAFF
DNA: TGTGCCAGCAGTTTATTCCTGAACACTGAAGCTTTCTTT

V: TRBV2
J: TRBJ2-4
size: many
D: TRBD1
CDR3: CASTSEGGYAKNIQYF
DNA: TGTGCCAGCACCTCAGAAGGGGGCTATGCCAAAAACATTCAGTACTTC

V: TRBV6-1
J: TRBJ2-1
size: many
D: NA
CDR3: CASSVVNEQFF
DNA: TGTGCCAGCAGTGTAGTAAATGAGCAGTTCTTC

V: TRBV5-6
J: TRBJ2-3
size: many
D: NA
CDR3: CASSSGRPSTDTQYF
DNA: TGTGCCAGCAGCTCGGGACGGCCGAGCACAGATACGCAGTATTTT

V: TRBV28
J: TRBJ2-7
size: few
D: NA
CDR3: CASRGMGEQYF
DNA: TGTGCCAGCAGGGGAATGGGCGAGCAGTACTTC

V: TRBV6-2/TRBV6-3
J: TRBJ2-7
size: few
D: NA
CDR3: CASSPPGGSYEQYF
DNA: TGTGCCAGCAGTCCCCCCGGCGGCTCCTACGAGCAGTACTTC

V: TRBV5-4
J: TRBJ1-2
size: NA
D: NA
CDR3: CASSTSTGLYGYTF
DNA: TGTGCCAGCAGCACTTCGACAGGACTCTATGGCTACACCTTC

V: TRBV5-1
J: TRBJ2-2
size: many
D: TRBD2
CDR3: CASSPIGLAGIGTGELFF
DNA: TGCGCCAGCAGCCCCATTGGACTAGCGGGGATTGGAACCGGGGAGCTGTTTTTT

V: TRBV3-1
J: TRBJ2-1
size: many
D: TRBD2
CDR3: CASSRRSGGNNEQFF
DNA: TGTGCCAGCAGCCGCCGCAGCGGGGGGAACAATGAGCAGTTCTTC

V: TRBV4-1
J: TRBJ1-6
size: many
D: TRBD1
CDR3: CASSARTGVSSSYNSPLHF
DNA: TGCGCCAGCAGCGCCCGGACAGGGGTTTCGAGCTCCTATAATTCACCCCTCCACTTT

V: TRBV4-1
J: TRBJ1-1
size: many
D: NA
CDR3: CASSQWKEANTEAFF
DNA: TGCGCCAGCAGCCAGTGGAAGGAGGCGAACACTGAAGCTTTCTTT

V: TRBV7-3
J: TRBJ1-1
size: many
D: NA
CDR3: CASSLMGGMWTEAFF
DNA: TGTGCCAGCAGCTTAATGGGGGGAATGTGGACTGAAGCTTTCTTT

V: TRBV20-1
J: TRBJ1-1
size: few
D: NA
CDR3: CSAEVANTEAFF
DNA: TGCAGTGCAGAGGTGGCGAACACTGAAGCTTTCTTT

V: TRBV2
J: TRBJ2-2
size: many
D: TRBD2
CDR3: CASSATPSGRNTGELFF
DNA: TGTGCCAGCAGTGCCACCCCTAGCGGGAGGAACACCGGGGAGCTGTTTTTT

V: TRBV5-5
J: TRBJ2-7
size: many
D: NA
CDR3: CASSFRQTYEQYF
DNA: TGTGCCAGCAGTTTTCGACAGACCTACGAGCAGTACTTC

V: TRBV7-2
J: TRBJ2-3
size: NA
D: TRBD2
CDR3: CASSLERLAGRTDTQYF
DNA: TGTGCCAGCAGCTTAGAGCGTCTAGCGGGACGCACAGATACGCAGTATTTT

V: TRBV12-5
J: TRBJ2-6
size: many
D: NA
CDR3: CASGQPRNVLTF
DNA: TGTGCTAGCGGACAGCCACGTAACGTCCTGACTTTC

V: TRBV9
J: TRBJ1-3
size: many
D: NA
CDR3: CASSARPGSGNTIYF
DNA: TGTGCCAGCAGCGCCCGGCCAGGATCTGGAAACACCATATATTTT